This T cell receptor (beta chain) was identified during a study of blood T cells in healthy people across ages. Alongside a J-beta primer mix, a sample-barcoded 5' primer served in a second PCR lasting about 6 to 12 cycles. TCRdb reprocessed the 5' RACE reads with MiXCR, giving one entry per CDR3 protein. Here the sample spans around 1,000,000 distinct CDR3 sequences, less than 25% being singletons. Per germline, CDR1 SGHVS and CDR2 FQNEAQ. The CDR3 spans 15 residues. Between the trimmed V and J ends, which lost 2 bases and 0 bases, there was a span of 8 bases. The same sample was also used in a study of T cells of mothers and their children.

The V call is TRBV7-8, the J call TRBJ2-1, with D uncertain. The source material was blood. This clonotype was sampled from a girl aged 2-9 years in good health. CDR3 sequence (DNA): TGTGCCAGCAGCTTACCGGCAAGCTCCTACAATGAGCAGTTCTTC. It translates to CASSLPASSYNEQFF.